The T cell receptor (beta chain) under discussion was sequenced for a study of blood T cell repertoires in COVID-19. Background on the study: Collection of acute and convalescent COVID-19 samples took place in the United States, Italy and Spain. Sources were T cells, B-cell-depleted T cells, or PBMCs; the material itself was cDNA or gDNA.

The CDR3 is 14 residues long. The germline V gene encodes CDR1 KGHSY and CDR2 FQNENV. Trimming took off 4 bases at V and 5 bases at J, with 14 bases between the two ends. In the authors' methods: Using reference gene primer amplification, nucleated cell counts were estimated. Using immunoSEQ multiplex PCR, the repertoire was profiled, and TCRdb retains in-frame clones only, with some absent. V and J calls and clone size come straight from that table; D and trimming were deduced from the DNA. This sample has 150,000 to 200,000 clones, with under 85% found just once. V usage is TRBV16 and J usage is TRBJ1-2; no clear D gene. The material sequenced was peripheral blood. This receptor was taken from a human donor in a cohort sampled during active COVID-19. CDR3 sequence reads: CASSPGTASYGYTF. The DNA for the CDR3 is TGTGCCAGCAGCCCGGGAACAGCATCGTATGGCTACACCTTC.